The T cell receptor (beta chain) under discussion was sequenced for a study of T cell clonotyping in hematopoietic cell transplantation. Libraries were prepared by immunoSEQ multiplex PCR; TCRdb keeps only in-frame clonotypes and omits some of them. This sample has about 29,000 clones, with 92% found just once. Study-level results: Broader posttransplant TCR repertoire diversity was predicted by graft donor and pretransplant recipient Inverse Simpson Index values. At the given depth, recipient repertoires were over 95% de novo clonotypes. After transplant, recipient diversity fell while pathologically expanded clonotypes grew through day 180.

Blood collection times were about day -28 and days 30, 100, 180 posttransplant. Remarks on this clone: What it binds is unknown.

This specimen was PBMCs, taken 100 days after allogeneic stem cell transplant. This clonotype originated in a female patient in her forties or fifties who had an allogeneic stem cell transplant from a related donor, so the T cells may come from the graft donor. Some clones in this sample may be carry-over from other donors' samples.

As DNA, the CDR3 is TGTGCCAGCAGCGTACGGACTAGCCCGGAGACCCAGTACTTC. It encodes CASSVRTSPETQYF. The rearrangement links TRBV9 to TRBJ2-5, with TRBD2 matching over 8 bases. Unmatched junction bases numbered 4, after V lost 1 base and J lost 5 bases. The CDR3 is made up of 14 amino acids. Germline V gene lookup returns CDR1 SGDLS and CDR2 YYNGEE.